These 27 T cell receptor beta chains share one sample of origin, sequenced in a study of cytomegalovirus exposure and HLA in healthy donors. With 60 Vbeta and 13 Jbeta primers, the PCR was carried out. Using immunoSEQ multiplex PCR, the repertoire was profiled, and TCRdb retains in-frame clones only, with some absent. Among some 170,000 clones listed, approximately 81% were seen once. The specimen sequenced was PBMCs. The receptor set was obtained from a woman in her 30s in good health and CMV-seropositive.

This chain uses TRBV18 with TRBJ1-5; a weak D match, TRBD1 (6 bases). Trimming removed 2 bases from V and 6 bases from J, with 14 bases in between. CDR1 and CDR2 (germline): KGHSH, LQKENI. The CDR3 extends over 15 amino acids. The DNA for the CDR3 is TGTGCCAGCTCACCAACTACAGGGTCTAGTCAGCCCCAGCATTTT. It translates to CASSPTTGSSQPQHF.

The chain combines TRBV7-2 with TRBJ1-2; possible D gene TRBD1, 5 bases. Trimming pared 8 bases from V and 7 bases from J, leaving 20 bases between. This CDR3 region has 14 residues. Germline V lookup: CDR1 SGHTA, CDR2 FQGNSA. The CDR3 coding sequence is TGTGCCAGCGCCGAGAGGGGCGGGGTCGCTGGCTACACCTTC. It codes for CASAERGGVAGYTF.

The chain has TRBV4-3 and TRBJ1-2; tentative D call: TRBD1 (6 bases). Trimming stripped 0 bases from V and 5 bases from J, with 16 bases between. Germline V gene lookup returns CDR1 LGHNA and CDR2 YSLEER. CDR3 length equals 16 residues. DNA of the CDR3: TGCGCCAGCAGCCAAGATTATAACAGGGTGGCTTATGGCTACACCTTC. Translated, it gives CASSQDYNRVAYGYTF.

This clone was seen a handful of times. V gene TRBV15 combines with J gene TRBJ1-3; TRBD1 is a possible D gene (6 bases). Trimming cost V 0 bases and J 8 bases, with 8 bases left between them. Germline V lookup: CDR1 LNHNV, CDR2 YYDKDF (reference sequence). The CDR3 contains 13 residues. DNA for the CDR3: TGTGCCACCAGCAGAGACAGGGGTGACACCATATATTTT. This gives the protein CATSRDRGDTIYF.

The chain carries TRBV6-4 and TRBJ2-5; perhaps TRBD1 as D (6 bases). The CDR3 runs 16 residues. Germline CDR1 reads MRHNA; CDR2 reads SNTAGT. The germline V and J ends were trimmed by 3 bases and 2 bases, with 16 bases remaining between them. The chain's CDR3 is CASSEGKGRGQETQYF. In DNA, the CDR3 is TGTGCCAGCAGTGAGGGAAAGGGAAGGGGGCAAGAGACCCAGTACTTC.

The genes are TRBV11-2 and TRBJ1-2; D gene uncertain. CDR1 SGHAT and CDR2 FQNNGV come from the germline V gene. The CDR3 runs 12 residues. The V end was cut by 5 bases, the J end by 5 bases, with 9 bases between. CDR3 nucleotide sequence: TGTGCCAGCAGCCCAACGCAGTATGGCTACACCTTC. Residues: CASSPTQYGYTF.

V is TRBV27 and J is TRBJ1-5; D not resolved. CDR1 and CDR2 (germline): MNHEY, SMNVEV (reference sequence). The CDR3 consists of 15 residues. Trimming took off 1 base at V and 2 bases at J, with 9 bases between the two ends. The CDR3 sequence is CASSLYYRGNQPQHF. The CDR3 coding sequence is TGTGCCAGCAGTTTATATTACCGGGGCAATCAGCCCCAGCATTTT.

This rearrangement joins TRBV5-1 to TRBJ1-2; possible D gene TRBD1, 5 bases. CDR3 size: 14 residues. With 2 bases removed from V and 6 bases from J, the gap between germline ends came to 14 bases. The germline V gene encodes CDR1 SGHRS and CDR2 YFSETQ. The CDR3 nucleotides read TGCGCCAGCAGCTTCGATGGGGGGAGTAATGGCTACACCTTC. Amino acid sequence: CASSFDGGSNGYTF.

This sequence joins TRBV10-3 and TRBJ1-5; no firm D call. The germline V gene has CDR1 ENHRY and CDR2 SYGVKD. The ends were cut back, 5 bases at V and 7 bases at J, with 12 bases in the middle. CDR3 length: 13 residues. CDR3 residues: CAISSGLEQPQHF. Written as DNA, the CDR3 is TGTGCCATCAGTTCGGGGTTGGAACAGCCCCAGCATTTT.

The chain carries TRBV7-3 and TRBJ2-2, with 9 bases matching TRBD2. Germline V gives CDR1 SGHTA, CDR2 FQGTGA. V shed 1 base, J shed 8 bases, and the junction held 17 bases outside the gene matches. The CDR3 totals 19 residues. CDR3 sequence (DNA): TGTGCCAGCAGCTTAAACACCGGGACTAGCCACAATGCGGGGGGGGAGCTGTTTTTT. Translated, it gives CASSLNTGTSHNAGGELFF.

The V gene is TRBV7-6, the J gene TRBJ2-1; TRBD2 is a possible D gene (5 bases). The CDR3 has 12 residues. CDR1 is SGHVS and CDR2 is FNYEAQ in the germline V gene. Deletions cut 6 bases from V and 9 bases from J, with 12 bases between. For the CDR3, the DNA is TGTGCCAGCAGTACAAACGGGGTTGAGCAGTTCTTC. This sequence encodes CASSTNGVEQFF.

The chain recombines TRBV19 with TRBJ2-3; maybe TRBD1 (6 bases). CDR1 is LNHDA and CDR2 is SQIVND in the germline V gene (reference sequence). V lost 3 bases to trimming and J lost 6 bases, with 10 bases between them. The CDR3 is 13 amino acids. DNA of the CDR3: TGTGCCAGTAGTATTCAGGGGTCGGATACGCAGTATTTT. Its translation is CASSIQGSDTQYF. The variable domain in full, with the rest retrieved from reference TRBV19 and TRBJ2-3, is DGGITQSPKYLFRKEGQNVTLSCEQNLNHDAMYWYRQDPGQGLRLIYYSQIVNDFQKGDIAEGYSVSREKKESFPLTVTSAQKNPTAFYLCASSIQGSDTQYFGPGTRLTVL.

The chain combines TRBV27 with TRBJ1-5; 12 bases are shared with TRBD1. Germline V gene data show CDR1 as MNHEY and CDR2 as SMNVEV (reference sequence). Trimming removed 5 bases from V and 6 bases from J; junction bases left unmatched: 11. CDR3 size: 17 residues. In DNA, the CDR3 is TGTGCCAGCAGTCCCACCCGGGACAGGGGGCTGGGTCAGCCCCAGCATTTT. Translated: CASSPTRDRGLGQPQHF.

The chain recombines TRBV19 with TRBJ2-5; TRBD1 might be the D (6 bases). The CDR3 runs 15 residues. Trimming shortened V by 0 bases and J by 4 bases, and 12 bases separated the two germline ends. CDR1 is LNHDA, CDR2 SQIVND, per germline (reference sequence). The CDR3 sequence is CASSIDRGNRETQYF. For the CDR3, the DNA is TGTGCCAGTAGTATAGATAGGGGGAATCGAGAGACCCAGTACTTC.

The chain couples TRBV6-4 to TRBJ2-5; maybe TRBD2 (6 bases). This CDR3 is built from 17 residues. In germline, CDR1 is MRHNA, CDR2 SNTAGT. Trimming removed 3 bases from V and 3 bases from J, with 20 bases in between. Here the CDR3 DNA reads TGTGCCAGCAGTGAAACCGGGACTCCAGCGGGCAAAGAGACCCAGTACTTC. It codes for CASSETGTPAGKETQYF.

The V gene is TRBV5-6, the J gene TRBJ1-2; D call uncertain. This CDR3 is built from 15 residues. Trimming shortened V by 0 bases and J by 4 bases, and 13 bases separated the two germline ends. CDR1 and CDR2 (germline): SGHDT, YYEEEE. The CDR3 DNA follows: TGTGCCAGCAGCTTGGGGCTTACGGGGAGCTATGGCTACACCTTC. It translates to CASSLGLTGSYGYTF.

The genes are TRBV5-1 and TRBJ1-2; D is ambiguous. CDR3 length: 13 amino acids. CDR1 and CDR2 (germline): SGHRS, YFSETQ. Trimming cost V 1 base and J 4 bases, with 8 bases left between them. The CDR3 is CASSLFSGYGYTF. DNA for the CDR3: TGCGCCAGCAGCTTGTTCTCCGGCTATGGCTACACCTTC. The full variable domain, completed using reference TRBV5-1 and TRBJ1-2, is KAGVTQTPRYLIKTRGQQVTLSCSPISGHRSVSWYQQTPGQGLQFLFEYFSETQRNKGNFPGRFSGRQFSNSRSEMNVSTLELGDSALYLCASSLFSGYGYTFGSGTRLTVV.

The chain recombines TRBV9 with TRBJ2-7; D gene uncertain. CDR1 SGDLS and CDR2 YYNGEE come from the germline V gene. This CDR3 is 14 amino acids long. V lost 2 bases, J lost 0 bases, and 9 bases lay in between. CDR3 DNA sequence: TGTGCCAGCAGCGTGACTGCTGTCTCCTACGAGCAGTACTTC. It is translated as CASSVTAVSYEQYF.

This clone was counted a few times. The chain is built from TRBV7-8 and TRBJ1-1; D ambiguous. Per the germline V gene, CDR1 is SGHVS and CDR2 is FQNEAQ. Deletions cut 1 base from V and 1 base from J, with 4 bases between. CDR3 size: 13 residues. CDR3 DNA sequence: TGTGCCAGCAGCTTAGACAGGAACACTGAAGCTTTCTTT. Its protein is CASSLDRNTEAFF.

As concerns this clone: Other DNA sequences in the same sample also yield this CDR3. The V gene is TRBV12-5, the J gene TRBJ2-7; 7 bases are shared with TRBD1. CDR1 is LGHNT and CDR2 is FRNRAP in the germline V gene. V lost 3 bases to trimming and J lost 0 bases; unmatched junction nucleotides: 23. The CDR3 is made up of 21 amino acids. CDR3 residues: CASGLCRRKRGHRDPSYEQYF. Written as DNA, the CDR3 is TGTGCTAGTGGTTTATGCCGCCGAAAAAGGGGGCACAGGGACCCCTCCTACGAGCAGTACTTC.

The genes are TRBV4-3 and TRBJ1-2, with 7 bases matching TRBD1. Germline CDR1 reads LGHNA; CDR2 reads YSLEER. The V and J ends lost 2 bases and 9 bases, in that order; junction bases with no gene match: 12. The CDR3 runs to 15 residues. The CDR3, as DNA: TGCGCCAGCAGCCAAAGGGCACAGGGGTCTGAAAGCTACACCTTC. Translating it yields CASSQRAQGSESYTF.

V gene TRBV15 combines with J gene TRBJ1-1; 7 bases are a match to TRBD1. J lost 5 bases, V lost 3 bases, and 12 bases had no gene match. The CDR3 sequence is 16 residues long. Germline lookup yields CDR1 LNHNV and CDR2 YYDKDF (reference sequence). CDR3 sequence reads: CATSSPPGQRTTEAFF. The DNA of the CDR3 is TGTGCCACCAGCAGTCCCCCGGGACAGAGGACAACTGAAGCTTTCTTT.

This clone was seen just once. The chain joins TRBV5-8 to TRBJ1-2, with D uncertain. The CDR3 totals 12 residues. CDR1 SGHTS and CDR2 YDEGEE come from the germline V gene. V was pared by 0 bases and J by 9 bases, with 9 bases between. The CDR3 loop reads CASSLVGLSYTF. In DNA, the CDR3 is TGTGCCAGCAGCTTGGTTGGACTGAGCTACACCTTC. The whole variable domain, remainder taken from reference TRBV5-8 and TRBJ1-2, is EAGVTQSPTHLIKTRGQQATLRCSPISGHTSVYWYQQALGLGLQFLLWYDEGEERNRGNFPPRFSGRQFPNYSSELNVNALELEDSALYLCASSLVGLSYTFGSGTRLTVV.

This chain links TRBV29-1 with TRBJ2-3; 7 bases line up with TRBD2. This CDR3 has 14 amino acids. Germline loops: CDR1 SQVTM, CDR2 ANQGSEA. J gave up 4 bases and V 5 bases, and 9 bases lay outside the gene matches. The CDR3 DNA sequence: TGCAGCGTTCAGTCCGGGACTAACTCAGATACGCAGTATTTT. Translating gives CSVQSGTNSDTQYF.

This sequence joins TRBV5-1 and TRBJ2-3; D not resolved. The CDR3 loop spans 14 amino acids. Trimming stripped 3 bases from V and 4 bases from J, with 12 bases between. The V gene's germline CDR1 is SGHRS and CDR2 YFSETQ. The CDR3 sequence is CASSSRSWPDTQYF. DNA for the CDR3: TGCGCCAGCAGCTCCCGTTCCTGGCCAGATACGCAGTATTTT. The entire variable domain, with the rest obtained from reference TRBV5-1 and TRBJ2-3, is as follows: KAGVTQTPRYLIKTRGQQVTLSCSPISGHRSVSWYQQTPGQGLQFLFEYFSETQRNKGNFPGRFSGRQFSNSRSEMNVSTLELGDSALYLCASSSRSWPDTQYFGPGTRLTVL.

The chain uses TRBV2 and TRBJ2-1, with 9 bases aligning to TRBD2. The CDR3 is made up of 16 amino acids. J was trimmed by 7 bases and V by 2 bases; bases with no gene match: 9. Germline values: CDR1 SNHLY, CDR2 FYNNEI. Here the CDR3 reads CASSEIPGLATNEQFF. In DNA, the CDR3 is TGTGCCAGCAGTGAAATACCCGGACTAGCGACTAATGAGCAGTTCTTC.

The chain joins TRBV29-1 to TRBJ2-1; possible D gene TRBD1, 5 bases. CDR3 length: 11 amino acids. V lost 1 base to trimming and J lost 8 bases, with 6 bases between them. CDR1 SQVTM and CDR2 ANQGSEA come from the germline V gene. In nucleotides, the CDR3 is TGCAGCGTTGAAGCAGGGCATGAGCAGTTCTTC. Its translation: CSVEAGHEQFF.